Following are 22 T cell receptor beta chains from one sample sequenced in a study of blood T cell repertoires in COVID-19. The repertoire was sequenced with immunoSEQ multiplex PCR; TCRdb's copy has only in-frame clones and lacks some. This repertoire shows 250,000 to 350,000 clones, around 86% found once; its top ten account for 0.94%. Sample: peripheral blood. These TCRs come from a woman in her thirties or forties who had recovered from COVID-19.

The chain combines TRBV27 with TRBJ1-1; D remains ambiguous. The CDR3 runs to 14 residues. V dropped 3 bases and J dropped 5 bases, with 13 bases sitting between them. Per germline, CDR1 MNHEY and CDR2 SMNVEV (reference sequence). Written as DNA, the CDR3 is TGTGCCAGCAGTTTTGGCCTGGCGGGGACTGAAGCTTTCTTT. Amino acids: CASSFGLAGTEAFF.

The gene calls are TRBV4-1 and TRBJ1-4; TRBD1 is a possible D gene (5 bases). The CDR3 has 16 residues. Germline lookup yields CDR1 MGHRA and CDR2 YSYEKL. The V gene lost 1 base and the J gene lost 3 bases, with 12 bases spanning the gap. This chain's CDR3 is CASSQVADRSNEKLFF. CDR3 nucleotide sequence: TGCGCCAGCAGCCAAGTTGCAGACAGATCTAATGAAAAACTGTTTTTT.

This clone was counted a single time. V and J are TRBV24-1 and TRBJ2-1, with a possible D match to TRBD1 (6 bases). Germline V gives CDR1 KGHDR, CDR2 SFDVKD. This CDR3 spans 11 amino acids. Trimming removed 11 bases at V and 4 bases at J, with 8 bases between. The CDR3 nucleotides are TGTGCCATTGGACAGTACAATGAGCAGTTCTTC. It codes for CAIGQYNEQFF.

The chain couples TRBV20-1 to TRBJ2-7; D is undetermined. The CDR3 consists of 11 residues. Germline assignment: CDR1 DFQATT and CDR2 SNEGSKA (reference sequence). V lost 5 bases and J lost 4, with 9 bases in between. The CDR3 is CSAVKQYEQYF. The CDR3 DNA sequence: TGCAGTGCTGTGAAGCAATACGAGCAGTACTTC.

The gene calls are TRBV4-1 and TRBJ2-5; 7 bases map to TRBD2. Germline V gives CDR1 MGHRA, CDR2 YSYEKL. There are 16 residues in the CDR3. V shed 4 bases and J 2 bases; nucleotides not matched to a gene: 10. The CDR3 is CASSPGGTGAQETQYF. The CDR3 nucleotides read TGCGCCAGCAGCCCGGGGGGTACTGGAGCTCAAGAGACCCAGTACTTC.

A word on this clone: One end of the junction does not line up with germline, which may come from a read error. The chain links TRBV27 to TRBJ2-6; possibly TRBD1 for D (6 bases). This CDR3 contains 16 residues. CDR1 and CDR2 (germline): MNHEY, SMNVEV (reference sequence). CDR3: CASSLWGQSGANVLTF. The DNA for the CDR3 is TGTGCCAGCAGCTTATGGGGACAAAGTGGGGCCAACGTCCTGACTTTC.

This sequence joins TRBV19 and TRBJ2-7; TRBD1 matches at 7 bases. V was pared by 3 bases and J by 2 bases, with 10 bases of the junction left unmatched. The CDR3 is 16 residues long. From germline, CDR1 is LNHDA and CDR2 SQIVND (reference sequence). The CDR3 loop reads CASSMDRTGGAYEQYF. CDR3 DNA sequence: TGTGCCAGTAGTATGGACCGGACAGGTGGGGCCTACGAGCAGTACTTC.

This rearrangement joins TRBV29-1 to TRBJ1-1, with 7 bases matching TRBD1. The CDR3 consists of 13 residues. V shed 6 bases, J shed 2 bases, and the junction held 6 bases outside the gene matches. Germline CDR1 is SQVTM and CDR2 is ANQGSEA. The CDR3 nucleotides read TGCAGCGTGATAGGGACAGCAAACACTGAAGCTTTCTTT. Amino acid sequence: CSVIGTANTEAFF. The whole variable domain, remainder taken from reference TRBV29-1 and TRBJ1-1, is SAVISQKPSRDICQRGTSLTIQCQVDSQVTMMFWYRQQPGQSLTLIATANQGSEATYESGFVIDKFPISRPNLTFSTLTVSNMSPEDSSIYLCSVIGTANTEAFFGQGTRLTVV.

In nucleotides, the CDR3 is TGTGCCAGCAGTGAAACTGTACTAGCCTCGGACGAGCAGTACTTC. Its protein is CASSETVLASDEQYF. V usage is TRBV6-1 and J usage is TRBJ2-7; possible D gene TRBD2, 6 bases. This CDR3 contains 15 residues. Trimming cost V 2 bases and J 5 bases, with 16 bases left between them. The germline gives CDR1 MNHNS, CDR2 SASEGT.

This rearrangement joins TRBV27 to TRBJ2-2, with 12 nucleotides matching TRBD2. Looked up from germline, CDR1 is MNHEY and CDR2 is SMNVEV (reference sequence). This CDR3 has 15 amino acids. Unmatched junction bases numbered 4, after V lost 5 bases and J lost 6 bases. The CDR3 bases are TGTGCCAGCAGTGCGACTAGCGGGAGCCCCGGGGAGCTGTTTTTT. Amino acid sequence: CASSATSGSPGELFF.

This chain joins TRBV7-2 and TRBJ2-7; TRBD2 aligns across 10 bases. CDR1 and CDR2 (germline): SGHTA, FQGNSA. The CDR3 consists of 15 residues. Unmatched junction bases numbered 11, after V lost 6 bases and J lost 6 bases. In DNA form, the CDR3 reads TGTGCCAGCAGTCTCCAAGCGGGAGGGAAGGCCGAGCAGTACTTC. It codes for CASSLQAGGKAEQYF.

CDR3 residues: CAIATEPGLAHEQYF. The CDR3 nucleotides read TGTGCCATCGCCACCGAACCGGGACTAGCCCACGAGCAGTACTTC. The rearrangement uses TRBV10-3 and TRBJ2-7, with TRBD2 matching over 9 bases. The CDR3 sequence is 15 residues long. J lost 5 bases, V lost 8 bases, and 13 bases had no gene match. Germline values: CDR1 ENHRY, CDR2 SYGVKD.

The rearrangement joins TRBV5-1 to TRBJ2-5, with 12 bases identical to TRBD2. CDR3 length: 16 amino acids. The V segment lost 3 bases and the J segment 0 bases; nucleotides outside the gene matches: 3. Germline values: CDR1 SGHRS, CDR2 YFSETQ. CDR3 DNA: TGCGCCAGCAGCTGGGGACTAGCGGGCAACCAAGAGACCCAGTACTTC. This codes for CASSWGLAGNQETQYF. Complete variable domain (other parts from reference TRBV5-1 and TRBJ2-5): KAGVTQTPRYLIKTRGQQVTLSCSPISGHRSVSWYQQTPGQGLQFLFEYFSETQRNKGNFPGRFSGRQFSNSRSEMNVSTLELGDSALYLCASSWGLAGNQETQYFGPGTRLLVL.

This clone was found once. This chain uses TRBV28 with TRBJ2-7; 14 bases align to TRBD2. The CDR3 has 15 residues. The V gene's germline CDR1 is MDHEN and CDR2 SYDVKM. V gave up 6 bases and J gave up 3 bases; unmatched junction bases: 4. CDR3: CASRQTSGRVYEQYF. DNA of the CDR3: TGTGCCAGCAGACAGACTAGCGGGAGGGTCTACGAGCAGTACTTC.

The J gene is TRBJ2-3, the V gene TRBV27; D is perhaps TRBD2 (5 bases). The germline V gene has CDR1 MNHEY and CDR2 SMNVEV (reference sequence). This CDR3 comprises 14 residues. V was shortened by 6 bases and J by 2 bases, with 12 bases between the two germline ends. The CDR3 DNA reads TGTGCCAGCAGGAGCGGAGCCCCCACAGATACGCAGTATTTT. Translation: CASRSGAPTDTQYF.

The genes are TRBV3-1 (or the pseudogene TRBV3-2) and TRBJ2-3; tentatively, D is TRBD2 (5 bases). Trimming shortened V by 3 bases and J by 4 bases, and 8 bases separated the two germline ends. Germline CDR1 reads LGHDT; CDR2 reads YNNKEL (reference sequence). This CDR3 contains 13 residues. This chain's CDR3 is CASSHEGADTQYF. CDR3 coding DNA: TGTGCCAGCAGCCACGAGGGAGCAGATACGCAGTATTTT.

This sequence joins TRBV27 and TRBJ2-6, with D maybe TRBD1 (5 bases). The CDR3 loop spans 16 amino acids. V dropped 4 bases and J dropped 0 bases, with 10 bases sitting between them. CDR1 and CDR2 (germline): MNHEY, SMNVEV (reference sequence). CDR3 sequence reads: CASSSFTGSGANVLTF. The CDR3 DNA follows: TGTGCCAGCAGTTCCTTCACAGGCTCTGGGGCCAACGTCCTGACTTTC.

The V gene is TRBV3-1 (or the pseudogene TRBV3-2), the J gene TRBJ1-3; D possibly corresponds to TRBD1 (6 bases). The CDR3 spans 15 residues. The V end lost 1 base, the J end lost 4 bases, and 11 bases lay between the germline ends. Germline CDR1 is LGHDT and CDR2 is YNNKEL (reference sequence). The CDR3 coding sequence is TGTGCCAGCAGCCAAGGCACAGGGTTCGGAAACACCATATATTTT. Translated, it gives CASSQGTGFGNTIYF.

In this sample, this clone turned up a few times. Written as DNA, the CDR3 is TGCGCCAGCAGCTTGTCCGGGACTAGCGGGGTCGGGGAGACCCAGTACTTC. It is translated as CASSLSGTSGVGETQYF. The chain is built from TRBV5-1 and TRBJ2-5; 13 bases match TRBD2. The CDR3 spans 17 residues. The V segment lost 1 base and the J segment 5 bases; nucleotides outside the gene matches: 8. CDR1 and CDR2 from the germline V gene are SGHRS and YFSETQ.

The gene calls are TRBV19 and TRBJ2-7; perhaps TRBD1 as D (7 bases). V was clipped by 4 bases and J by 5 bases, with 12 bases between them. CDR1 LNHDA and CDR2 SQIVND come from the germline V gene (reference sequence). There are 13 residues in the CDR3. In DNA form, the CDR3 reads TGTGCCAGTAGTAGCCAGGGGGGCGACGAGCAGTACTTC. Protein: CASSSQGGDEQYF. Based on the CDR3 plus reference TRBV19 and TRBJ2-7, the full variable domain is DGGITQSPKYLFRKEGQNVTLSCEQNLNHDAMYWYRQDPGQGLRLIYYSQIVNDFQKGDIAEGYSVSREKKESFPLTVTSAQKNPTAFYLCASSSQGGDEQYFGPGTRLTVT.

This sequence joins TRBV18 and TRBJ1-1, with D uncertain. Trimming shortened V by 6 bases and J by 6 bases, and 20 bases separated the two germline ends. The length of the CDR3 is 15 residues. The germline V gene has CDR1 KGHSH and CDR2 LQKENI. The CDR3 loop is CASSTEATRYAEAFF. The DNA for the CDR3 is TGTGCCAGCTCGACCGAGGCCACAAGGTATGCTGAAGCTTTCTTT.

This chain joins TRBV5-5 and TRBJ1-4; 7 positions match TRBD1. The V gene end was trimmed by 1 base and the J gene end by 0 bases; junction bases not matched to a gene: 6. The CDR3 is 17 amino acids. CDR1 SGHKS and CDR2 YYEKEE come from the germline V gene (reference sequence). This CDR3 is CASSLIGGRATNEKLFF. The CDR3 region has the DNA TGTGCCAGCAGCTTGATAGGGGGCAGGGCAACTAATGAAAAACTGTTTTTT.